These 23 T cell receptor beta chains share one sample of origin, sequenced in a study of radiotherapy plus CTLA-4 blockade in lung cancer. The repertoire was sequenced with immunoSEQ multiplex PCR; TCRdb's copy has only in-frame clones and lacks some. The top ten hold about 6% of the sample, which has about 32,000 clones, 85% to 90% seen once. This specimen consisted of peripheral blood, obtained from a patient treated with radiotherapy plus ipilimumab. Source of these receptors: a human donor with non-small cell lung cancer who had stable disease on radiotherapy plus ipilimumab.

The rearrangement links TRBV18 to TRBJ2-1; D perhaps matches TRBD1 (6 bases). The CDR3 is made up of 16 amino acids. V lost 4 bases and J lost 7, with 20 bases in between. From germline, CDR1 is KGHSH and CDR2 LQKENI. The CDR3 loop is CASSLSPGTLGNEQFF. DNA for the CDR3: TGTGCCAGCTCACTAAGCCCCGGGACATTGGGGAATGAGCAGTTCTTC.

This rearrangement joins TRBV10-3 to TRBJ1-5; D uncertain. The germline V gene has CDR1 ENHRY and CDR2 SYGVKD. V was clipped by 0 bases and J by 2 bases, with 8 bases between them. There are 15 residues in the CDR3. DNA of the CDR3: TGTGCCATCAGTGAGTCTCGGCAGGGCAATCAGCCCCAGCATTTT. Its translation is CAISESRQGNQPQHF.

The V and J genes are TRBV2 and TRBJ2-5, with 8 nucleotides matching TRBD1. V shed 7 bases, J shed 2 bases, and the junction held 3 bases outside the gene matches. The CDR3 covers 13 residues. The V gene's germline CDR1 is SNHLY and CDR2 FYNNEI. The CDR3 loop is CASNNRGQETQYF. The DNA for the CDR3 is TGTGCCAGCAATAACAGGGGGCAAGAGACCCAGTACTTC.

CDR3 sequence: CASSRELSTDTQYF. CDR3 bases: TGTGCCAGCAGTCGGGAGCTAAGCACAGATACGCAGTATTTT. The chain combines TRBV25-1 with TRBJ2-3; a possible D gene is TRBD2 (6 bases). Trimming cost V 5 bases and J 0 bases, with 9 bases left between them. This CDR3 contains 14 residues. Germline CDR1 is MGHDK and CDR2 is SYGVNS.

V is TRBV7-2 and J is TRBJ2-3; TRBD1 might be the D (7 bases). The ends were cut back, 1 base at V and 5 bases at J, with 16 bases in the middle. Germline V gene data show CDR1 as SGHTA and CDR2 as FQGNSA. The CDR3 totals 16 residues. CDR3: CASSLEGPGGIDTQYF. CDR3 sequence (DNA): TGTGCCAGCAGCTTAGAGGGGCCAGGGGGGATAGATACGCAGTATTTT.

CDR3 DNA sequence: TGTGCCTGGAGTACGATCTCCGGGACAGGGAATGAGCAGTTCTTC. Its protein product is CAWSTISGTGNEQFF. J is TRBJ2-1 and V is TRBV30; 9 nucleotides line up with TRBD1. The germline CDR1 and CDR2 sequences are GTSNPN and SVGIG (reference sequence). Trimming took 2 bases from V and 7 from J; bases not matched to a gene: 9. The CDR3 is 15 amino acids.

The chain uses TRBV7-2 and TRBJ2-5, with D possibly being TRBD2 (5 bases). CDR3 size: 13 residues. CDR1 and CDR2 from the germline V gene are SGHTA and FQGNSA. The V and J ends lost 10 bases and 5 bases respectively, with 17 bases between them. The CDR3: CATSRGNSETQYF. For the CDR3, the DNA is TGTGCCACCTCCCGAGGGAATTCGGAGACCCAGTACTTC.

The chain carries TRBV9 and TRBJ2-2, with a weak D call TRBD1 (6 bases). The CDR3 contains 15 residues. Germline V gene sequence: CDR1 SGDLS, CDR2 YYNGEE. The germline V and J ends were trimmed by 0 bases and 2 bases, with 8 bases remaining between them. CDR3 in amino acids: CASSVEQGNTGELFF. As DNA, the CDR3 is TGTGCCAGCAGCGTAGAACAGGGAAACACCGGGGAGCTGTTTTTT. Full variable domain (missing parts from reference TRBV9 and TRBJ2-2): DSGVTQTPKHLITATGQRVTLRCSPRSGDLSVYWYQQSLDQGLQFLIQYYNGEERAKGNILERFSAQQFPDLHSELNLSSLELGDSALYFCASSVEQGNTGELFFGEGSRLTVL.

The rearrangement links TRBV19 to TRBJ2-2; 8 nucleotides agree with TRBD1. The V and J ends lost 7 bases and 0 bases, in that order; junction bases with no gene match: 4. The CDR3 extends over 15 amino acids. CDR1 is LNHDA, CDR2 SQIVND, per germline (reference sequence). The CDR3 loop is CASTQGAANTGELFF. CDR3 bases: TGTGCCAGTACCCAGGGGGCCGCGAACACCGGGGAGCTGTTTTTT. Supplemented by reference TRBV19 and TRBJ2-2, the full variable domain reads DGGITQSPKYLFRKEGQNVTLSCEQNLNHDAMYWYRQDPGQGLRLIYYSQIVNDFQKGDIAEGYSVSREKKESFPLTVTSAQKNPTAFYLCASTQGAANTGELFFGEGSRLTVL.

V and J are TRBV4-2 and TRBJ1-4; D may be TRBD1 (6 bases). The CDR3 extends over 15 amino acids. V was cut by 0 bases and J by 8 bases, with 13 bases left in between. Germline CDR1 is LGHNA and CDR2 is YNFKEQ. The CDR3 loop is CASSQDRGGDEKLFF. The CDR3 nucleotides are TGTGCCAGCAGCCAAGATAGGGGGGGAGACGAAAAACTGTTTTTT.

The chain couples TRBV7-2 to TRBJ2-1, with D perhaps matching TRBD2 (6 bases). Germline values: CDR1 SGHTA, CDR2 FQGNSA. This CDR3 has 15 residues. V was pared by 5 bases and J by 6 bases, with 17 bases between. CDR3 nucleotide sequence: TGTGCCAGCAGCCTTTCGAGCGGGCCGAGCAATGAGCAGTTCTTC. This encodes CASSLSSGPSNEQFF. Filled out from reference TRBV7-2 and TRBJ2-1, the complete variable domain reads GAGVSQSPSNKVTEKGKDVELRCDPISGHTALYWYRQSLGQGLEFLIYFQGNSAPDKSGLPSDRFSAERTGGSVSTLTIQRTQQEDSAVYLCASSLSSGPSNEQFFGPGTRLTVL.

This rearrangement joins TRBV7-9 to TRBJ2-3; D perhaps matches TRBD2 (5 bases). The CDR3 is made up of 15 amino acids. Looked up from germline, CDR1 is SEHNR and CDR2 is FQNEAQ (reference sequence). Trimming cost V 5 bases and J 3 bases, with 15 bases left between them. CDR3 residues: CASSPQGSGTDTQYF. The DNA for the CDR3 is TGTGCCAGCAGCCCTCAAGGTTCGGGGACAGATACGCAGTATTTT.

The rearrangement uses TRBV30 and TRBJ2-7, with D tentatively TRBD1 (5 bases). Trimming stripped 7 bases from V and 0 bases from J, with 10 bases between. The length of the CDR3 is 12 residues. Germline CDR1 GTSNPN, CDR2 SVGIG (reference sequence). DNA of the CDR3: TGTGCCTACAGGTTAAGCTCCTACGAGCAGTACTTC. Its translation is CAYRLSSYEQYF.

J is TRBJ2-1 and V is TRBV6-1; 7 nucleotides line up with TRBD2. There are 16 residues in the CDR3. Germline CDR1 and CDR2: MNHNS and SASEGT. J was trimmed by 6 bases and V by 4 bases; bases with no gene match: 12. Here the CDR3 DNA reads TGTGCCAGCAGTGGGTTAGCGGGCCCTAGGGTCAATGAGCAGTTCTTC. Protein product: CASSGLAGPRVNEQFF.

In its sample, this clone was seen a few times. The CDR3 protein is CASSYALARSSYNEQFF. The CDR3 region has the DNA TGTGCCAGCAGCTACGCCCTAGCCCGAAGCTCCTACAATGAGCAGTTCTTC. The chain links TRBV7-2 to TRBJ2-1; TRBD2 is a possible D gene (5 bases). The V end lost 4 bases, the J end lost 0 bases, and 16 bases lay between the germline ends. Germline values: CDR1 SGHTA, CDR2 FQGNSA. The CDR3 loop spans 17 amino acids.

The rearrangement joins TRBV6-5 to TRBJ1-1; 9 bases are a match to TRBD1. The germline gives CDR1 MNHEY, CDR2 SVGAGI. Germline trimming cut 7 bases from V and 4 bases from J; bases unmatched to any gene: 7. The CDR3 spans 14 residues. CDR3 region: CASTRGQGFTEAFF. The CDR3 nucleotides read TGTGCCAGCACCAGGGGACAGGGCTTCACTGAAGCTTTCTTT.

This rearrangement joins TRBV27 to TRBJ2-5; D is uncertain. The better agreement between TRBJ2-7 and the DNA end casts doubt on the J call. The CDR3 is 13 amino acids. Germline-derived CDR1 and CDR2 are MNHEY and SMNVEV (reference sequence). The CDR3 loop is CASSFLGSYEQYF. The CDR3, as DNA: TGTGCCAGCAGTTTTCTGGGCTCCTACGAGCAGTACTTC.

V usage is TRBV2 and J usage is TRBJ2-3, with 9 bases fitting TRBD2. This CDR3 has 16 residues. The germline V gene encodes CDR1 SNHLY and CDR2 FYNNEI. The J segment lost 4 bases and the V segment lost 6 bases, leaving 11 bases of the junction unmatched. The DNA of the CDR3 is TGTGCCAGCAGAATAACTGGACTAGCGTTATCAGATACGCAGTATTTT. Encoded protein: CASRITGLALSDTQYF.

This chain uses TRBV4-3 with TRBJ2-2; D is undetermined. From germline, CDR1 is LGHNA and CDR2 YSLEER. With 2 bases removed from V and 9 bases from J, the gap between germline ends came to 13 bases. The CDR3 is made up of 14 amino acids. The CDR3 reads CASSQTVLDRELFF. DNA for the CDR3: TGCGCCAGCAGCCAAACGGTCCTAGACCGGGAGCTGTTTTTT.

The rearrangement uses TRBV27 and TRBJ2-2, with 7 nucleotides matching TRBD1. V shed 6 bases, J shed 0 bases, and the junction held 7 bases outside the gene matches. The V gene's germline CDR1 is MNHEY and CDR2 SMNVEV (reference sequence). This CDR3 is built from 16 residues. The CDR3 coding sequence is TGTGCCAGCAGGCCGCGAGGGGGCCCGAACACCGGGGAGCTGTTTTTT. Its protein product is CASRPRGGPNTGELFF.

The gene calls are TRBV7-9 and TRBJ2-3, with 8 bases aligning to TRBD1. After removal of 5 bases from V and 3 bases from J, the junction contained 13 bases not matched to a gene. The CDR3 runs to 17 residues. Germline V gene lookup returns CDR1 SEHNR and CDR2 FQNEAQ (reference sequence). CDR3 region: CASSPYRTGKPTDTQYF. The CDR3 region has the DNA TGTGCCAGCAGCCCTTACCGGACAGGGAAGCCGACAGATACGCAGTATTTT.

This chain uses TRBV19 with TRBJ1-2; no definite D call. Looked up from germline, CDR1 is LNHDA and CDR2 is SQIVND (reference sequence). The CDR3 has 12 residues. V lost 4 bases and J 4 bases, leaving 7 bases between the germline ends. CDR3 residues: CASSNSGYGYTF. The CDR3 DNA reads as TGTGCCAGTAGTAACTCAGGCTATGGCTACACCTTC.

The V call is TRBV5-1, the J call TRBJ2-7; 9 bases agree with TRBD2. This CDR3 spans 14 amino acids. Germline CDR1 reads SGHRS; CDR2 reads YFSETQ. Trimming took 1 base from V and 1 from J; bases not matched to a gene: 0. The CDR3 DNA sequence: TGCGCCAGCAGCTTGAGCGGGGGGTCCTACGAGCAGTACTTC. Translating it yields CASSLSGGSYEQYF.